This section outlines one T cell receptor beta chain sequence together with its context. Its specificity is unknown. There were no patients who had received any treatment before thyroid surgery. These data come from a study of metastatic and nonmetastatic thyroid tumors. For the study at large: Blood and tumor or nodule tissue repertoires from malignant and benign thyroid patients were compared. Study-wide findings and caveats: Within blood and tumor, benign nodules reportedly had significantly lower TCR beta diversity than malignant thyroid tumors did.

Study processing details: What underpinned the distant-metastasis classifier for papillary thyroid cancer was the set of CDR3 differences across clinicopathological groups. TCRdb re-clonotyped the PCR reads via MiXCR. Here the V and J calls rest on TCRdb's processing, not on the authors' analysis. Among roughly 2,300 clones listed, around 27% were seen once. This clonotype was obtained from a male donor with papillary thyroid cancer or a benign thyroid nodule (not recorded which). Some clones in this sample may be carry-over from other donors' samples. The source material was adjacent normal tissue.

CDR3 protein: CASSLVGGWEAIGYTF. The CDR3 nucleotides are TGTGCCAGCAGCTTAGTGGGGGGTTGGGAGGCTATCGGCTACACCTTC. The rearrangement joins TRBV11-2 to TRBJ1-2; D is perhaps TRBD1 (5 bases). Germline V gene data show CDR1 as SGHAT and CDR2 as FQNNGV. This CDR3 is 16 amino acids long. Trimming left V 1 base short and J 8 bases short, with 20 bases between.